This T cell receptor beta chain was retrieved from a study of blood T cell repertoires in COVID-19. Study-wide background: The United States, Italy and Spain provided the acute and convalescent COVID-19 samples. Nucleic acid was either cDNA or gDNA, and it came from T cells, B-cell-depleted T cells, or PBMCs.

Trimming removed 0 bases from V and 2 bases from J, with 11 bases in between. The CDR3 extends over 16 amino acids. CDR1 and CDR2 from the germline V gene are SGDLS and YYNGEE. As processed by the authors: Reference gene primers were amplified, and this amplification served to estimate nucleated cell counts. Using immunoSEQ multiplex PCR, the repertoire was profiled, and TCRdb retains in-frame clones only, with some absent. V and J calls and clone size are those listed in that table; D and trimming were worked out from the DNA. The repertoire holds approximately 350,000 clones, with approximately 87% as singletons.

This chain links TRBV9 with TRBJ2-2; D may be TRBD2 (6 bases). Input material: peripheral blood. The TCR comes from a woman aged 50 to 60 with COVID-19, enrolled during active disease. Here the CDR3 DNA reads TGTGCCAGCAGCGTAGGTCTAGCGACAAACACCGGGGAGCTGTTTTTT. It codes for CASSVGLATNTGELFF.